The present T cell receptor (beta chain) was sequenced within a study of Graves' ophthalmopathy and Graves' hyperthyroidism. Scientists amplified the TCR beta CDR3 regions from RNA transcripts. After a first-round RT-PCR with HTBI primers, a second-round multiplex PCR was run. TCRdb reprocessed the multiplex PCR reads with MiXCR, giving one entry per CDR3 protein. The top ten hold 7.1% of the sample, which has hundreds of thousands of distinct CDR3 sequences, about a fifth seen once. The CDR3 has 13 residues. V lost 6 bases, J lost 3 bases, and 14 bases lay in between. Germline CDR1 is DFQATT and CDR2 is SNEGSKA (reference sequence).

Material: peripheral blood. The TCR comes from a young woman with stable Graves' hyperthyroidism. Some clones in this sample may be carry-over from other donors' samples. The chain carries TRBV20-1 and TRBJ1-1; a weak D match, TRBD1 (6 bases). As DNA, the CDR3 is TGCAGTGCCCTGAGGGGGGGGGACACTGAAGCTTTCTTT. It specifies CSALRGGDTEAFF.